The rows below give T cell receptor beta chains drawn from one sample of a study of PD-1 blockade in classical Hodgkin lymphoma. The method was immunoSEQ multiplex PCR; TCRdb's version includes in-frame clones alone and lacks a portion of them. The sample has around 7,000 clones, 78% seen once. Source material: peripheral blood mononuclear cells (PBMCs). These receptors originate from a human donor with classical Hodgkin lymphoma. The CDR3 runs from the conserved cysteine through the conserved F or W. The order of the fields is V gene, J gene, D gene, clone size, CDR3 protein, CDR3 DNA. D genes are given only for firm matches. The listing skips clone size in some rows; elsewhere it reads once, few, many or a size class.

TRBV30	TRBJ2-1	NA	NA	CAWSRGNEQFF	TGTGCCTGGAGTAGAGGGAATGAGCAGTTCTTC
TRBV30	TRBJ1-1	NA	few	CAWSGLNTEAFF	TGTGCCTGGAGTGGTCTGAACACTGAAGCTTTCTTT
TRBV5-8	TRBJ2-7	NA	NA	CASSLDRDDEQYF	TGTGCCAGCAGCTTGGACAGGGACGACGAGCAGTACTTC
TRBV5-1	TRBJ1-2	TRBD1	few	CASSLEAGGNYGYTF	TGCGCCAGCAGCTTGGAAGCAGGGGGCAACTATGGCTACACCTTC
TRBV5-6	TRBJ2-5	TRBD2	NA	CASSPGLAGVGVETQYF	TGTGCCAGCAGCCCCGGGCTAGCGGGGGTTGGAGTAGAGACCCAGTACTTC
TRBV6-4	TRBJ2-3	TRBD2	NA	CASSEREGRDTQYF	TGTGCCAGCAGCGAGCGGGAGGGCCGTGATACGCAGTATTTT
TRBV6-1	TRBJ2-5	NA	NA	CASSRDFQETQYF	TGTGCCAGCAGCCGGGACTTCCAAGAGACCCAGTACTTC
TRBV18	TRBJ1-4	NA	NA	CASSPVTDSAGEKLFF	TGTGCCAGCTCACCGGTAACGGACAGCGCCGGGGAAAAACTGTTTTTT
TRBV5-4	TRBJ2-5	NA	NA	CASRDQGVQETQYF	TGTGCCAGCAGGGACCAAGGGGTCCAAGAGACCCAGTACTTC
TRBV19	TRBJ1-1	NA	NA	CASSIDTGTNTEAFF	TGTGCCAGTAGTATAGATACCGGGACGAACACTGAAGCTTTCTTT
TRBV2	TRBJ2-3	NA	NA	CASLALFTDTQYF	TGTGCCAGCCTGGCACTCTTCACAGATACGCAGTATTTT
TRBV2	TRBJ2-2	NA	NA	CASSEGGQYGSGELFF	TGTGCCAGCAGTGAAGGTGGGCAGTACGGGTCCGGGGAGCTGTTTTTT
TRBV4-1	TRBJ1-5	NA	NA	CASSSQQGSQPQHF	TGCGCCAGCAGCTCCCAACAGGGTTCTCAGCCCCAGCATTTT
TRBV25-1	TRBJ1-2	TRBD1	NA	CASSEQGAGYGYTF	TGTGCCAGCAGTGAACAGGGGGCAGGATATGGCTACACCTTC
TRBV5-5	TRBJ1-1	NA	NA	CASSYQGGTEAFF	TGTGCCAGCAGCTACCAGGGTGGAACTGAAGCTTTCTTT
TRBV7-2	TRBJ2-3	TRBD2	NA	CASGLAGVDADTQYF	TGTGCCAGCGGACTAGCGGGAGTCGACGCAGATACGCAGTATTTT
TRBV19	TRBJ2-1	NA	NA	CASRGGSPNEQFF	TGTGCCAGTAGGGGGGGATCACCCAATGAGCAGTTCTTC
TRBV5-5	TRBJ1-2	NA	NA	CASSSLTGIYGYTF	TGTGCCAGCAGCTCCCTAACAGGGATCTATGGCTACACCTTC
TRBV7-9	TRBJ1-2	TRBD1	NA	CASSLGGGQGARGYGYTF	TGTGCCAGCAGCTTAGGCGGGGGACAGGGGGCGAGAGGCTATGGCTACACCTTC
TRBV6-1	TRBJ1-5	TRBD1	NA	CASRRDRGQGQPQHF	TGTGCCAGCAGGCGGGACAGGGGGCAGGGTCAGCCCCAGCATTTT
TRBV6-1	TRBJ1-4	NA	NA	CASSQPWDTSEKLFF	TGTGCCAGCAGTCAGCCTTGGGACACTTCTGAAAAACTGTTTTTT
TRBV25-1	TRBJ2-3	NA	NA	CASSEGASTDTQYF	TGTGCCAGCAGTGAAGGGGCCAGCACAGATACGCAGTATTTT
TRBV5-1	TRBJ1-3	NA	NA	CASSLAGPFGVNTIYF	TGCGCCAGCAGCTTGGCCGGGCCGTTCGGGGTAAACACCATATATTTT
TRBV27	TRBJ2-2	TRBD2	NA	CASSFRASGSSPGELFF	TGTGCCAGCAGTTTTCGGGCTAGCGGGAGCTCCCCCGGGGAGCTGTTTTTT
TRBV6-4	TRBJ2-5	TRBD2	NA	CASSEIAGDQETQYF	TGTGCCAGCAGTGAGATAGCGGGGGATCAAGAGACCCAGTACTTC
TRBV5-4	TRBJ2-1	NA	NA	CASSFKGDGDNEQFF	TGTGCCAGCAGCTTTAAAGGGGACGGGGACAATGAGCAGTTCTTC
TRBV5-1	TRBJ2-7	TRBD1	NA	CASSFGQESYEQYF	TGCGCCAGCAGCTTTGGACAGGAATCCTACGAGCAGTACTTC
TRBV27	TRBJ2-7	NA	few	CASSPGRGGRGQYF	TGTGCCAGCAGTCCCGGGCGGGGCGGGCGAGGGCAGTACTTC
TRBV19	TRBJ1-2	NA	NA	CASSLRPITYGYTF	TGTGCCAGTAGTTTACGACCGATTACCTATGGCTACACCTTC
TRBV7-9	TRBJ1-1	NA	NA	CASSLDMNTEAFF	TGTGCCAGCAGCTTAGACATGAACACTGAAGCTTTCTTT
TRBV30	TRBJ2-2	NA	once	CAWSVLVNTGELFF	TGTGCCTGGAGTGTACTGGTGAACACCGGGGAGCTGTTTTTT
TRBV5-1	TRBJ2-3	TRBD2	NA	CASSDQRGGRDTQYF	TGCGCCAGCAGCGACCAGCGGGGGGGCAGAGATACGCAGTATTTT
TRBV18	TRBJ2-3	NA	few	CASSPPGDTQYF	TGTGCCAGCTCACCCCCCGGAGATACGCAGTATTTT
TRBV25-1	TRBJ1-4	NA	NA	CASSAPTGANEKLFF	TGTGCCAGCAGTGCACCCACGGGGGCAAATGAAAAACTGTTTTTT
TRBV6-5	TRBJ2-2	NA	NA	CASARLTGELFF	TGTGCCAGCGCGCGTCTAACCGGGGAGCTGTTTTTT
TRBV7-2	TRBJ1-2	NA	NA	CASSLGRGEGYTF	TGTGCCAGCAGCTTAGGAAGGGGGGAGGGCTACACCTTC
TRBV2	TRBJ1-4	NA	NA	CASRDTGGAEKLFF	TGTGCCAGCCGGGACACCGGGGGAGCTGAAAAACTGTTTTTT
TRBV5-1	TRBJ2-7	NA	NA	CASSLGQLYEQYF	TGCGCCAGCAGCTTGGGGCAGCTCTACGAGCAGTACTTC
TRBV5-6	TRBJ1-1	TRBD1	once	CASSYPGGTEAFF	TGTGCCAGCAGCTATCCAGGGGGCACTGAAGCTTTCTTT
TRBV7-8	TRBJ1-4	NA	NA	CASSFNRNNEKLFF	TGTGCCAGCAGCTTTAACAGGAATAATGAAAAACTGTTTTTT
TRBV6-1	TRBJ1-5	TRBD1	NA	CASSPDREEGQPQHF	TGTGCCAGCAGCCCAGACAGGGAGGAGGGTCAGCCCCAGCATTTT
TRBV7-8	TRBJ2-7	TRBD1	NA	CASGDRDEQYF	TGTGCCAGCGGGGACAGGGACGAGCAGTACTTC
TRBV5-6	TRBJ2-7	NA	NA	CASSSDRPEQYF	TGTGCCAGCAGCTCTGACAGGCCCGAGCAGTACTTC
TRBV19	TRBJ1-1	NA	NA	CASSIAPATEAFF	TGTGCCAGTAGTATAGCCCCGGCCACTGAAGCTTTCTTT
TRBV5-6	TRBJ1-2	TRBD1	NA	CASSRGQSNYGYTF	TGTGCCAGCAGCCGGGGACAGTCTAACTATGGCTACACCTTC
TRBV6-1	TRBJ2-3	TRBD2	NA	CASSGTSGGRDTQYF	TGTGCCAGCAGCGGGACTAGCGGGGGTAGGGATACGCAGTATTTT
TRBV2	TRBJ1-2	NA	NA	CASRLIREGNYGYTF	TGTGCCAGCAGATTAATCAGGGAGGGAAACTATGGCTACACCTTC
TRBV11-2	TRBJ1-5	TRBD1	NA	CASSLGDSTHSNQPQHF	TGTGCCAGCAGCTTAGGGGACAGTACCCATAGCAATCAGCCCCAGCATTTT
TRBV5-1	TRBJ1-2	NA	NA	CASSPPAGNYGYTF	TGCGCCAGCAGCCCTCCGGCCGGGAACTATGGCTACACCTTC
TRBV29-1	TRBJ2-2	NA	NA	CSVRGEAGELFF	TGCAGCGTTAGGGGGGAGGCCGGGGAGCTGTTTTTT
TRBV14	TRBJ2-7	NA	NA	CASSPSRGGYEQYF	TGTGCCAGCAGCCCCTCGAGGGGGGGCTACGAGCAGTACTTC
TRBV5-5	TRBJ2-3	TRBD2	NA	CASSPSSGSVTDTQYF	TGTGCCAGCAGCCCGTCTAGCGGGAGCGTCACAGATACGCAGTATTTT
TRBV2	TRBJ1-2	NA	NA	CASSEAVSAGYTF	TGTGCCAGCAGTGAGGCAGTCTCCGCGGGCTACACCTTC
TRBV5-8	TRBJ1-5	NA	NA	CASSSGVFGNQPQHF	TGTGCCAGCAGCTCGGGGGTTTTTGGCAATCAGCCCCAGCATTTT
TRBV5-1	TRBJ2-7	TRBD1	few	CASSPEAGTGSEQYF	TGCGCCAGCAGCCCCGAGGCCGGGACAGGATCTGAGCAGTACTTC